This T cell receptor beta chain stems from a study of early T cells in non-severe SARS-CoV-2 infection. Unique molecular identifiers were attached to individual cDNA molecules. TCRdb re-derived calls from the 5' RACE reads in MiXCR, one entry per CDR3 protein. The table lists 40,000 to 50,000 distinct CDR3 sequences, approximately 13% of them singletons. CDR1 and CDR2 (germline): SNHLY, FYNNEI. This CDR3 is 14 amino acids long. The V end was cut by 6 bases, the J end by 0 bases, with 12 bases between. The TCR originated in an adult who was a healthcare worker with PCR-confirmed SARS-CoV-2 infection or an uninfected control (not recorded which). The chain joins TRBV2 to TRBJ2-7; TRBD1 or TRBD2 may be the D gene (5 bases each). The source material was whole blood. In DNA, the CDR3 is TGTGCCAGCAGAGAAAGAGGGACCTCCTACGAGCAGTACTTC. It is translated as CASRERGTSYEQYF.